The rows below give T cell receptor beta chains drawn from one sample of a study of blood T cell repertoires in COVID-19. Clones were sequenced by immunoSEQ multiplex PCR, and TCRdb holds only the in-frame ones, with some missing. The sample has approximately 280,000 clones, around 86% seen once. The sample comprised peripheral blood. The receptors here all came from a man aged 50-60 years with acute or convalescent COVID-19. The CDR3 runs from the conserved cysteine through the conserved F or W. Each record gives: D gene, clone size, J gene, V gene, CDR3 DNA, CDR3 protein. D genes are given only for firm matches. Clone size is stated in some rows and not others, as once, few, many or a class when expanded.

TRBD2 | once | TRBJ2-1 | TRBV19 | TGTGCCAGTCGGGGGGTGTACAATGAGCAGTTCTTC | CASRGVYNEQFF
- | - | TRBJ1-1 | TRBV5-1 | TGCGCCAGCAGCTTGGAAAACAGGGACACTGAAGCTTTCTTT | CASSLENRDTEAFF
TRBD1 | - | TRBJ2-7 | TRBV5-1 | TGCGCCAGCAGCCCGAGGACAGGGGAGTACGAGCAGTACTTC | CASSPRTGEYEQYF
- | few | TRBJ2-3 | TRBV3-1/TRBV3-2 | TGTGCCAGCAGCCAATTGACCACGGGAGATACGCAGTATTTT | CASSQLTTGDTQYF
TRBD1 | - | TRBJ2-1 | TRBV3-1/TRBV3-2 | TGTGCCAGCAGCTGGGACAGGGGCGCCTACAATGAGCAGTTCTTC | CASSWDRGAYNEQFF
TRBD2 | - | TRBJ2-1 | TRBV19 | TGTGCCAGTAGTGCGGGACTAGCGGGGTACAATGAGCAGTTCTTC | CASSAGLAGYNEQFF
- | - | TRBJ2-2 | TRBV30 | TGTGCCTGGAGTGTAGGAGTGGGGGAGCTGTTTTTT | CAWSVGVGELFF
TRBD2 | - | TRBJ2-1 | TRBV15 | TGTGCCGCCAGCAAAAGACTAGCGGGGGGGCTGGATGAGCAGTTCTTC | CAASKRLAGGLDEQFF
TRBD2 | - | TRBJ2-6 | TRBV7-3 | TGTGCCAGCGGAGGCGGGGGTACTGGGGCCAACGTCCTGACTTTC | CASGGGGTGANVLTF
- | once | TRBJ2-4 | TRBV19 | TGTGCCAGTAGTGGGGGCCTCAAAAACATTCAGTACTTC | CASSGGLKNIQYF
- | - | TRBJ1-2 | TRBV6-2/TRBV6-3 | TGTGCCAGCAGTAACCGTGAGACATCCTCGGGCTACACCTTC | CASSNRETSSGYTF
- | - | TRBJ2-4 | TRBV7-2 | TGTGCCAGCAGCTTACGGAGGTCGGCCAAAAACATTCAGTACTTC | CASSLRRSAKNIQYF
- | - | TRBJ1-2 | TRBV7-9 | TGTGCCAGCAGCTTAGTATCCGGGACTGGTGCCTACACCTTC | CASSLVSGTGAYTF
- | - | TRBJ1-5 | TRBV4-2 | TGTGCCAGCAGCCAAGATGGGGCGGGGGCCCAGCATTTT | CASSQDGAGAQHF
- | - | TRBJ2-5 | TRBV29-1 | TGCAGCGTTCACGACAGGACCCAAGAGACCCAGTACTTC | CSVHDRTQETQYF
- | few | TRBJ1-6 | TRBV4-1 | TGCGCCAGCAGCCGAGGACAGTTCGATAATTCACCCCTCCACTTT | CASSRGQFDNSPLHF
TRBD1 | - | TRBJ1-3 | TRBV3-1/TRBV3-2 | TGTGCCAGCAGCCAAATGGGGACAGGCGGTGGAAACACCATATATTTT | CASSQMGTGGGNTIYF
- | - | TRBJ1-2 | TRBV12-1 | TGTGCCAGCAGCCCCCGGATGGCGGGGTTGTTTGGTGGCTACACCTTC | CASSPRMAGLFGGYTF
TRBD1 | - | TRBJ2-1 | TRBV3-1/TRBV3-2 | TGTGCCAGCAGCCAAGACAACAGGGGTGGGTTCTTC | CASSQDNRGGFF
- | - | TRBJ2-3 | TRBV7-6 | TGTGCCAGCAGCCAGGCCGGGGGGCTGGGTGAGGCTACGCAGTATTTT | CASSQAGGLGEATQYF
- | once | TRBJ2-5 | TRBV6-5 | TGTGCCAGCAGTTACGGCAGGAGGGGAGACCAGTACTTC | CASSYGRRGDQYF
- | - | TRBJ1-1 | TRBV9 | TGTGCCAGCAGCGTAAACCCGGGAACTGAAGCTTTCTTT | CASSVNPGTEAFF
- | few | TRBJ1-1 | TRBV5-1 | TGCGCCAGCAGCTTGGAGACCGGGAGGAACACTGAAGCTTTCTTT | CASSLETGRNTEAFF
- | - | TRBJ2-2 | TRBV29-1 | TGCAGCGTGTATTCCGGGGAGCTGTTTTTT | CSVYSGELFF
- | - | TRBJ1-4 | TRBV12-3/TRBV12-4 | TGTGCCAGCAGCTTTAATGAAAAACTGTTTTTT | CASSFNEKLFF
TRBD1 | - | TRBJ1-3 | TRBV27 | TGTGCCAGCAGTCGGGGGACAGCCTCTGGAAACACCATATATTTT | CASSRGTASGNTIYF
- | - | TRBJ1-1 | TRBV11-3 | TGTGCCAGCAGCTTAGATGGCAGGGACACTGAAGCTTTCTTT | CASSLDGRDTEAFF
- | - | TRBJ2-3 | TRBV2 | TGTGCCAGCGCAATGAGTCGGACCCGGGATTCACATACAGATACGCAGTATTTT | CASAMSRTRDSHTDTQYF
- | - | TRBJ2-1 | TRBV5-1 | TGCGCCAGCAGCGAGGACTACAATGAGCAGTTCTTC | CASSEDYNEQFF
- | - | TRBJ1-1 | TRBV6-5 | TGTGCCAGCAGTTACGGGTACAGCGGTATGAACACTGAAGCTTTCTTT | CASSYGYSGMNTEAFF
- | once | TRBJ1-1 | TRBV29-1 | TGCAGCACATTTACAGGGCCCGAGGCTTTCTTT | CSTFTGPEAFF
- | - | TRBJ1-5 | TRBV29-1 | TGCAGCGTTGCACTTCGCCGGGATCAGCCCCAGCATTTT | CSVALRRDQPQHF
TRBD1 | once | TRBJ1-3 | TRBV9 | TGTGCCAGCAGCGTAGGGACAGGGGACTTAGACACCATATATTTT | CASSVGTGDLDTIYF
- | - | TRBJ1-5 | TRBV9 | TGTGCCAGCAGCGTAGGGGGGCTGTATCCCCAGCATTTT | CASSVGGLYPQHF
TRBD2 | few | TRBJ2-1 | TRBV4-2 | TGTGCCAGCAGCCCCTGGACTAGCGGGGGTAATGAGCAGTTCTTC | CASSPWTSGGNEQFF
- | - | TRBJ1-2 | TRBV27 | TGTGCCAGCAGTTTTACCGTAGGGGACTACACCTTC | CASSFTVGDYTF
- | - | TRBJ1-1 | TRBV18 | TGTGCCAGCTCACCTGCTACAGGGCGCAACACTGAAGCTTTCTTT | CASSPATGRNTEAFF
TRBD1 | once | TRBJ2-1 | TRBV2 | TGTGCCAGCAGCGCCGGGACAGGGGGATTTTGGGAGCAGTTCTTC | CASSAGTGGFWEQFF
TRBD2 | - | TRBJ2-1 | TRBV6-1 | TGTGCCAGCAGTGAACTCCTAGCGGGGGGGGAGTTCTTC | CASSELLAGGEFF
TRBD1 | - | TRBJ2-7 | TRBV2 | TGTGCCAGCAGGACAGGGGATGGCTACGAGCAGTACTTC | CASRTGDGYEQYF
- | - | TRBJ2-7 | TRBV7-3 | TGTGCCAGCAGTTCCGGGAACGTTCCCTACGAGCAGTACTTC | CASSSGNVPYEQYF
TRBD2 | - | TRBJ2-3 | TRBV3-1/TRBV3-2 | TGTGCCAGCAGCCAAGATTTTGCGGGACTAGCTTTCACAGATACGCAGTATTTT | CASSQDFAGLAFTDTQYF
TRBD1 | - | TRBJ1-6 | TRBV3-1/TRBV3-2 | TGTGCCAGCAGCCCCCCGGGACAGCCTTCGGGTTCACCCCTCCACTTT | CASSPPGQPSGSPLHF
TRBD2 | - | TRBJ2-2 | TRBV28 | TGTGCCAGCATTCGGGGGGGGAGCACCGGGGAGCTGTTTTTT | CASIRGGSTGELFF
- | - | TRBJ1-2 | TRBV5-1 | TGCGCCAGCAGCCCGTCGGAGGGGGGGAACTATGGCTACACCTTC | CASSPSEGGNYGYTF
- | - | TRBJ1-4 | TRBV9 | TGTGCCAGCAGCCCGGACGGGGGGAATAATGAAAAACTGTTTTTT | CASSPDGGNNEKLFF
- | - | TRBJ1-6 | TRBV7-2 | TGTGCCAGCAGCTTAGTGCGCGGTAATTCACCCCTCCACTTT | CASSLVRGNSPLHF
- | - | TRBJ1-2 | TRBV7-2 | TGTGCCAGCAGCTTAGCGGGACACCAATCAGGCTATGGCTACACCTTC | CASSLAGHQSGYGYTF
- | - | TRBJ1-1 | TRBV25-1 | TGTGCCAGCAGGTTCGGACAGCCTGGGTTGAACACTGAAGCTTTCTTT | CASRFGQPGLNTEAFF
- | - | TRBJ1-1 | TRBV7-6 | TGTGCCAGCAGCCCAGGATCAGGGGCTCTGAACACTGAAGCTTTCTTT | CASSPGSGALNTEAFF
- | - | TRBJ2-1 | TRBV9 | TGTGCCAGCAGCGTAGGGGGCCACGCCCAGAATGAGCAGTTCTTC | CASSVGGHAQNEQFF
- | - | TRBJ1-1 | TRBV3-1/TRBV3-2 | TGTGCCAGCAGCGGAGGGTACCAAGGACACCCTGAAGCTTTCTTT | CASSGGYQGHPEAFF
- | once | TRBJ2-3 | TRBV5-1 | TGCGCCAGCAGCTTGCGCGGGCCTAGCACAGATACGCAGTATTTT | CASSLRGPSTDTQYF
- | - | TRBJ1-3 | TRBV10-3 | TGTGCCATCAGTGAGTCGAGCTCTGGAAACACCATATATTTT | CAISESSSGNTIYF
- | - | TRBJ2-7 | TRBV6-6 | TGTGCCAGCGGCTCAAGTGGAGCCTACGAGCAGTACTTC | CASGSSGAYEQYF
- | - | TRBJ1-1 | TRBV28 | TGTGCCAGCAGCCTCTGGACAGAGAACACTGAAGCTTTCTTT | CASSLWTENTEAFF
- | - | TRBJ1-6 | TRBV12-3/TRBV12-4 | TGTGCCAGCAGTTTTTCTGACAGGTCACCCCTCCACTTT | CASSFSDRSPLHF
TRBD1 | - | TRBJ1-1 | TRBV6-4 | TGTGCCAGCAGTGAACTACCGGGACAGGGGTCCACTGAAGCTTTCTTT | CASSELPGQGSTEAFF
TRBD1 | - | TRBJ1-2 | TRBV11-2 | TGTGCCAGCAGCCCATGGACAGGGCACGATGGCTACACCTTC | CASSPWTGHDGYTF
- | - | TRBJ2-5 | TRBV27 | TGTGCCAGCAGTTTAGGGGAGTGGGAGACCCAGTACTTC | CASSLGEWETQYF